The clone carrying this T cell receptor (beta chain) was seen many times. No antigen is known for it. This sample is part of a study of early T cells in non-severe SARS-CoV-2 infection. About the research overall: Chains stayed unpaired after sequencing of bulk RNA from unsorted whole blood. General study points: Anti-spike CD8 responses were favored by VDJdb matching, which missed private and CD4 specificities.

V lost 8 bases and J lost 7, with 22 bases in between. Germline V gene sequence: CDR1 MNHEY, CDR2 SVGEGT. CDR3 length: 15 residues. Tagging with unique molecular identifiers was applied to individual cDNA molecules. TCRdb reprocessed the 5' RACE reads via MiXCR and lists one record per CDR3 protein. The table lists around 61,000 distinct CDR3 sequences, less than 14% of them singletons. The rearrangement joins TRBV6-2 or TRBV6-3 to TRBJ2-3, with TRBD2 as a possible D gene (6 bases). The specimen was whole blood. The receptor comes from an adult who was a healthcare worker with PCR-confirmed SARS-CoV-2 infection or an uninfected control (not recorded which). Here the CDR3 DNA reads TGTGCCAGCCTGTCGCGGGGACGCGAGTGGAATACGCAGTATTTT. Translation gives CASLSRGREWNTQYF.